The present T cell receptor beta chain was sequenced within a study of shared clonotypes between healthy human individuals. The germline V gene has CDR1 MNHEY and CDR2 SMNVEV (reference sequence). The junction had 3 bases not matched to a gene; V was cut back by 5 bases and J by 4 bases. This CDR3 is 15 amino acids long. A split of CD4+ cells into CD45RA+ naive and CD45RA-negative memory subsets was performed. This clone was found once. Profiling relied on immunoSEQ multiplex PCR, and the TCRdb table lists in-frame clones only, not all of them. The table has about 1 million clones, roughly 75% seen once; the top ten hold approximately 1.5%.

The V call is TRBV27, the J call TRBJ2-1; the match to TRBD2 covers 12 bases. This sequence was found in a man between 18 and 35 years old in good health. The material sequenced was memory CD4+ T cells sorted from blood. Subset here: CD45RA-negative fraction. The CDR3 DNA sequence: TGTGCCAGCAGTACTAGCGGGGGGACTTACAATGAGCAGTTCTTC. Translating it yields CASSTSGGTYNEQFF.